These 22 T cell receptor beta chains were sequenced from one sample in a study of regulatory T cells in long-lasting Graves disease. TCR beta libraries were built with iRepertoire HTBI primers and Arm-PCR of CDR3 regions. TCRdb analysed the multiplex PCR reads with MiXCR anew, one entry per CDR3 protein. This repertoire shows around 500,000 distinct CDR3 sequences, around 12% found once; its top ten account for roughly 8.9%. The sample's time point: newly diagnosed GD, antithyroid drugs for less than 3 months. Researchers made the TCR library from RNA that was extracted from PBMCs. Separately, the same data were catalogued under a study of T cells in Graves' hyperthyroidism and ophthalmopathy.

The sample consisted of peripheral blood mononuclear cells (PBMCs), taken at new diagnosis, from a patient treated with antithyroid drugs. Receptor source: a woman aged 25 to 39 with Graves disease.

This clonotype was detected many times. This sequence joins TRBV7-2 and TRBJ2-5, with D possibly being TRBD2 (7 bases). CDR1 and CDR2 from the germline V gene are SGHTA and FQGNSA. This CDR3 has 13 residues. The V and J ends lost 3 bases and 6 bases respectively, with 11 bases between them. As DNA, the CDR3 is TGTGCCAGCAGCTTTGGGGGGGCGCAGACCCAGTACTTC. This codes for CASSFGGAQTQYF.

The rearrangement uses TRBV9 and TRBJ1-1, with D possibly being TRBD1 (6 bases). V was trimmed by 4 bases and J by 7 bases, leaving 11 bases between them. The V gene's germline CDR1 is SGDLS and CDR2 YYNGEE. The CDR3 length is 12 residues. CDR3 coding DNA: TGTGCCAGCAGCTCCAAGGGGGGTGAAGCTTTCTTT. Translated: CASSSKGGEAFF. Supplemented by reference TRBV9 and TRBJ1-1, the full variable domain reads DSGVTQTPKHLITATGQRVTLRCSPRSGDLSVYWYQQSLDQGLQFLIQYYNGEERAKGNILERFSAQQFPDLHSELNLSSLELGDSALYFCASSSKGGEAFFGQGTRLTVV.

This clonotype came up many times. The rearrangement links TRBV27 to TRBJ2-1, with 12 bases identical to TRBD2. The V segment lost 6 bases and the J segment 2 bases; nucleotides outside the gene matches: 5. This CDR3 has 16 residues. The V gene's germline CDR1 is MNHEY and CDR2 SMNVEV (reference sequence). CDR3 bases: TGTGCCAGCAGCCGATCTAGCGGGAGGGCCTACAATGAGCAGTTCTTC. Protein product: CASSRSSGRAYNEQFF.

This clonotype was recorded many times. V usage is TRBV28 and J usage is TRBJ2-7, with 8 bases matching TRBD1. The ends lost 2 bases at V and 2 bases at J; junction bases unmatched: 14. CDR3 length: 18 residues. CDR1 and CDR2 (germline): MDHEN, SYDVKM. CDR3 protein: CASSLRQGAHFVTYEQYF. For the CDR3, the DNA is TGTGCCAGCAGTTTACGGCAGGGGGCCCACTTTGTGACCTACGAGCAGTACTTC.

This clonotype was recorded at least ten times. V gene TRBV12-3 or TRBV12-4 combines with J gene TRBJ2-1; 14 nucleotides agree with TRBD2. V lost 6 bases to trimming and J lost 10 bases; unmatched junction nucleotides: 5. This CDR3 has 14 amino acids. The DNA for the CDR3 is TGTGCCAGCAGGGGACTAGCGGGAGTCGGGGAGCAGTTCTTC. Translated: CASRGLAGVGEQFF.

This clonotype was observed at least ten times. The V call is TRBV20-1, the J call TRBJ2-7, with D maybe TRBD1 (5 bases). This CDR3 comprises 12 residues. Per the germline V gene, CDR1 is DFQATT and CDR2 is SNEGSKA (reference sequence). V gave up 8 bases and J gave up 0 bases, with 11 bases separating them. Here the CDR3 reads CSIQTASYEQYF. DNA for the CDR3: TGCAGTATCCAGACAGCCTCCTACGAGCAGTACTTC.

This chain joins TRBV10-3 and TRBJ2-7; 11 bases are a match to TRBD2. This CDR3 comprises 14 residues. Looked up from germline, CDR1 is ENHRY and CDR2 is SYGVKD. With V trimmed by 3 bases and J by 4 bases, 2 bases remained unmatched. Written as DNA, the CDR3 is TGTGCCATCAGTGAACTAGCGGGAGTGTACGAGCAGTACTTC. Translated: CAISELAGVYEQYF.

This clonotype was counted many times. The chain employs TRBV11-1 and TRBJ2-7, with TRBD2 matching over 14 bases. This CDR3 is 18 amino acids long. The trim removed 4 bases at V and 0 bases at J, leaving 8 bases unmatched. Germline CDR1 and CDR2: SGHAT and FQDESV (reference sequence). The CDR3 coding sequence is TGTGCCAGCAGCTCCCCCCGGACTAGCGGGAGGAGCTCCTACGAGCAGTACTTC. Translating gives CASSSPRTSGRSSYEQYF.

The table lists this clonotype with a few counts. The rearrangement joins TRBV3-1 to TRBJ2-7, with 11 bases matching TRBD2. Trimming cost V 4 bases and J 3 bases; bases outside gene matches: 8. CDR1 and CDR2 (germline): LGHDT, YNNKEL (reference sequence). This CDR3 contains 16 residues. Written as DNA, the CDR3 is TGTGCCAGCAGCCGCAAACCGGGACTAGCGGACTACGAGCAGTACTTC. Protein sequence: CASSRKPGLADYEQYF.

This clonotype was observed a handful of times. The rearrangement links TRBV7-2 to TRBJ2-3; 12 nucleotides align to TRBD2. There are 13 residues in the CDR3. V dropped 11 bases and J dropped 7; count of bases not matched to a gene: 7. The germline V gene has CDR1 SGHTA and CDR2 FQGNSA. Here the CDR3 reads CAVSGLAGYTQYF. CDR3 DNA: TGTGCCGTCTCAGGACTAGCGGGATATACGCAGTATTTT.

The sample holds one count of this clonotype. A much larger clone lies one base from this, so it may be a read error. The chain has TRBV6-2 or TRBV6-3 and TRBJ1-2; D is ambiguous. CDR3 length equals 12 residues. The germline gives CDR1 MNHEY, CDR2 SVGEGT. Trimming pared 4 bases from V and 4 bases from J, leaving 7 bases between. CDR3 amino acids: CASSSLCYGYTF. CDR3 DNA sequence: TGTGCCAGCAGTTCCTTGTGCTATGGCTACACCTTC.

This clonotype has only a few counts. One end of the junction fails to match germline, which may point to a read error. The genes are TRBV4-1 and TRBJ1-2, with D tentatively TRBD1 (6 bases). The CDR3 has 12 amino acids. Germline loops: CDR1 MGHRA, CDR2 YSYEKL. CDR3 amino acids: CASNQDRGPGYF. In DNA, the CDR3 is TGCGCCAGCAACCAAGATCGGGGGCCAGGATACTTC.

This clonotype has ten or more counts. The rearrangement links TRBV6-1 to TRBJ1-6; tentative D call: TRBD1 (5 bases). The V gene's germline CDR1 is MNHNS and CDR2 SASEGT. Trimming removed 6 bases from V and 0 bases from J, with 12 bases in between. There are 16 residues in the CDR3. The CDR3 coding sequence is TGTGCCAGCAGCACTGACAGTAGCTCCTATAATTCACCCCTCCACTTT. Translating gives CASSTDSSSYNSPLHF.

The sample holds many counts of this clonotype. The chain has TRBV27 and TRBJ2-3; D may correspond to TRBD1 or TRBD2 (5 bases each). Germline-derived CDR1 and CDR2 are MNHEY and SMNVEV (reference sequence). V was pared by 4 bases and J by 1 base, with 9 bases between. The CDR3 covers 14 residues. CDR3 nucleotide sequence: TGTGCCAGCAGTTGGGGGTTCGGCACAGATACGCAGTATTTT. Translated: CASSWGFGTDTQYF.

This clonotype was recorded at least ten times. The chain links TRBV3-1 to TRBJ2-1; TRBD2 agrees at 9 bases. Germline CDR1 is LGHDT and CDR2 is YNNKEL (reference sequence). Unmatched junction bases numbered 10, after V lost 1 base and J lost 3 bases. This CDR3 region has 18 residues. DNA of the CDR3: TGTGCCAGCAGCCAAGTACAGGCTAGCGGGACCCTCTACAATGAGCAGTTCTTC. It translates to CASSQVQASGTLYNEQFF.

This clonotype came up many times. V gene TRBV30 combines with J gene TRBJ2-7; 7 positions match TRBD1. This CDR3 spans 12 amino acids. V was clipped by 3 bases and J by 5 bases; unmatched bases: 4. In germline, CDR1 is GTSNPN, CDR2 SVGIG (reference sequence). The CDR3 sequence is CAWSSTGNEQYF. Here the CDR3 DNA reads TGTGCCTGGAGCTCGACAGGGAACGAGCAGTACTTC.

This clonotype appeared many times. The chain links TRBV11-2 to TRBJ2-2; the D is unclear. Trimming left V 3 bases short and J 4 bases short, with 18 bases between. The V gene's germline CDR1 is SGHAT and CDR2 FQNNGV. CDR3 length equals 17 residues. In DNA, the CDR3 is TGTGCCAGCAGCTTTTTTTCACGGCGCATCCCCACCGGGGAGCTGTTTTTT. It yields the protein CASSFFSRRIPTGELFF.

At least ten counts were recorded for this clonotype. V and J are TRBV29-1 and TRBJ2-1; no clear D. CDR1 and CDR2 (germline): SQVTM, ANQGSEA. The V and J ends lost 5 bases and 4 bases respectively, with 15 bases between them. This CDR3 contains 14 residues. CDR3: CSVIGRADYNEQFF. CDR3 nucleotides: TGCAGCGTTATCGGGCGCGCCGATTACAATGAGCAGTTCTTC.

The chain links TRBV7-2 to TRBJ1-1; weak D call: TRBD1 (6 bases). With 6 bases removed from V and 9 bases from J, the gap between germline ends came to 20 bases. CDR3 size: 14 residues. Germline V lookup: CDR1 SGHTA, CDR2 FQGNSA. The CDR3 DNA reads as TGTGCCAGCAGACGCCCTAGCGGGACACCGAAAGCTTTCTTT. Translation gives CASRRPSGTPKAFF.

This clonotype has ten or more counts. The chain recombines TRBV6-1 with TRBJ1-2; 8 bases are a match to TRBD1. Unmatched junction bases numbered 6, after V lost 6 bases and J lost 6 bases. This CDR3 has 13 residues. From germline, CDR1 is MNHNS and CDR2 SASEGT. The CDR3 here is CASSTGDRNGYTF. The CDR3 DNA is TGTGCCAGCAGCACGGGGGACAGGAATGGCTACACCTTC.

This clonotype was seen a handful of times. V and J are TRBV4-1 and TRBJ1-2; 8 nucleotides align to TRBD1. This CDR3 contains 16 residues. Germline values: CDR1 MGHRA, CDR2 YSYEKL. The V gene end was trimmed by 1 base and the J gene end by 4 bases; junction bases not matched to a gene: 8. CDR3 sequence reads: CASSQATGGGGYGYTF. CDR3 bases: TGCGCCAGCAGCCAAGCCACAGGGGGAGGGGGCTATGGCTACACCTTC.

This clonotype was seen at least ten times. DNA of the CDR3: TGTGCCAGCAGTTTATTGGGCGGAGCCGAGGAGCAGTTCTTC. Its protein is CASSLLGGAEEQFF. V is TRBV27 and J is TRBJ2-1; D unclear. V lost 1 base and J 10 bases, leaving 14 bases between the germline ends. This CDR3 region has 14 residues. Germline CDR1 is MNHEY and CDR2 is SMNVEV (reference sequence).